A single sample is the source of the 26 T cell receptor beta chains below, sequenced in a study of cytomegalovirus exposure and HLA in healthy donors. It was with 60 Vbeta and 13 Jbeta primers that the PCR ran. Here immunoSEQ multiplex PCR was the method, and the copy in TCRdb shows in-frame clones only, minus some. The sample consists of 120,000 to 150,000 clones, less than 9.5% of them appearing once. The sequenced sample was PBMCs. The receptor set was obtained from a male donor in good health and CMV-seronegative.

The CDR3 bases are TGTGCCAGCAGCTCGGGACTAGCGGGGAACACCGGGGAGCTGTTTTTT. Protein product: CASSSGLAGNTGELFF. The chain recombines TRBV11-3 with TRBJ2-2; 12 nucleotides line up with TRBD2. V was pared by 4 bases and J by 1 base, with 1 base of the junction left unmatched. The germline CDR1 and CDR2 sequences are SGHNT and YENEEA. There are 16 residues in the CDR3.

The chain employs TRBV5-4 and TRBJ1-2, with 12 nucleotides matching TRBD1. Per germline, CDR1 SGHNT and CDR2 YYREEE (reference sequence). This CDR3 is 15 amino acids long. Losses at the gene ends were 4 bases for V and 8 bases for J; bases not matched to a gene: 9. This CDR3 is CASSAGTGGSYGYTF. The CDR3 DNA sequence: TGTGCCAGCAGCGCCGGGACAGGGGGCTCGTACGGCTACACCTTC.

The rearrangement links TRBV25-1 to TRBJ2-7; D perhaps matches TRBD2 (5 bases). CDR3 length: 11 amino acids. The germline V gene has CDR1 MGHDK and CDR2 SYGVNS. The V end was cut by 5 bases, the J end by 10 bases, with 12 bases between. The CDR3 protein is CASSRKSGQYF. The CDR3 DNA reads TGTGCCAGCAGTCGAAAATCGGGACAGTACTTC.

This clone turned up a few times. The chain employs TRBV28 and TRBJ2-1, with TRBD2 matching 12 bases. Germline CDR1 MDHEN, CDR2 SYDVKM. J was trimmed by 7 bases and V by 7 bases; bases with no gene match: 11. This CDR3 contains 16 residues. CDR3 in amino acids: CASIPTSGRPVNEQFF. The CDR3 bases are TGTGCCAGCATCCCTACTAGCGGGAGGCCGGTAAATGAGCAGTTCTTC.

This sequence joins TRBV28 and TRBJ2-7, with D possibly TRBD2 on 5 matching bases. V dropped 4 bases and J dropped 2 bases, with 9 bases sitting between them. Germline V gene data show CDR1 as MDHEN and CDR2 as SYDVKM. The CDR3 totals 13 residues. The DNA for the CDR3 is TGTGCCAGCAGTTCGGACTTTACCTACGAGCAGTACTTC. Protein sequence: CASSSDFTYEQYF.

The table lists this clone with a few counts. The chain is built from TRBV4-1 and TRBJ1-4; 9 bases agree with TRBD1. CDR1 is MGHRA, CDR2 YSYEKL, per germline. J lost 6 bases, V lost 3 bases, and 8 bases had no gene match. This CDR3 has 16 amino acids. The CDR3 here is CASSHDPRTGDEKLFF. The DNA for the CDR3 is TGCGCCAGCAGCCACGACCCAAGGACAGGGGATGAAAAACTGTTTTTT.

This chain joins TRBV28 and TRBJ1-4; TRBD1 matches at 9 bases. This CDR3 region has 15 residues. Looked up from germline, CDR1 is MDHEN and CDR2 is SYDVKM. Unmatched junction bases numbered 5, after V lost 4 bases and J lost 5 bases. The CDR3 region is CASSSAGQGNEKLFF. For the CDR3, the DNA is TGTGCCAGCAGTTCTGCGGGACAGGGAAATGAAAAACTGTTTTTT. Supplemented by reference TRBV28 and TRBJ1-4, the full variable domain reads DVKVTQSSRYLVKRTGEKVFLECVQDMDHENMFWYRQDPGLGLRLIYFSYDVKMKEKGDIPEGYSVSREKKERFSLILESASTNQTSMYLCASSSAGQGNEKLFFGSGTQLSVL.

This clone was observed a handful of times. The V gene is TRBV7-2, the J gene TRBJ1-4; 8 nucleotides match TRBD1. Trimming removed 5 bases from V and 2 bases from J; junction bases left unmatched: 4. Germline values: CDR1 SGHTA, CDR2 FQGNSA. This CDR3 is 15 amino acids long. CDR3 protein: CASSVNRGTNEKLFF. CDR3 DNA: TGTGCCAGCAGCGTAAACAGGGGGACTAATGAAAAACTGTTTTTT. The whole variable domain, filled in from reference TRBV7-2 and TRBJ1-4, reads GAGVSQSPSNKVTEKGKDVELRCDPISGHTALYWYRQSLGQGLEFLIYFQGNSAPDKSGLPSDRFSAERTGGSVSTLTIQRTQQEDSAVYLCASSVNRGTNEKLFFGSGTQLSVL.

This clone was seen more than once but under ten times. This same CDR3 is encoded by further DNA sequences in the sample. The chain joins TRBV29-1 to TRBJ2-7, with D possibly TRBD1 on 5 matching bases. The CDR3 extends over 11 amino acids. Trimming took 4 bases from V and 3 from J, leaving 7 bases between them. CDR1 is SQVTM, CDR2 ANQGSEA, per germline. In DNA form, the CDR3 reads TGCAGCGTTGTAGACAGCTACGAGCAGTACTTC. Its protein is CSVVDSYEQYF.

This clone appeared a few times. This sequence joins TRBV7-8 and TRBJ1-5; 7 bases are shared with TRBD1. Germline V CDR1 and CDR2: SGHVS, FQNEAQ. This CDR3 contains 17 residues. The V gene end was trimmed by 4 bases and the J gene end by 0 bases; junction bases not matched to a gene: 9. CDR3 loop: CASSSGTGAYSNQPQHF. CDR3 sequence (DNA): TGTGCCAGCAGCTCGGGAACAGGGGCCTATAGCAATCAGCCCCAGCATTTT.

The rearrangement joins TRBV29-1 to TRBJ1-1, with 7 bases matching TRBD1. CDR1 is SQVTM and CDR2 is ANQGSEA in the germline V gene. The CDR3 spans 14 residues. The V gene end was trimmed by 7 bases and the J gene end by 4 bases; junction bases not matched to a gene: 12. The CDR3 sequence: CSGVGRQGGTEAFF. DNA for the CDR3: TGCAGCGGGGTGGGAAGACAGGGCGGCACTGAAGCTTTCTTT.

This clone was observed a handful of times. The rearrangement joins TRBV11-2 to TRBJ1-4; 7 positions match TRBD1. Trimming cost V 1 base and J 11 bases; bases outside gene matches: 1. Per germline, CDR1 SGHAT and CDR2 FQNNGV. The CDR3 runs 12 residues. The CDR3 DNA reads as TGTGCCAGCAGCTTAGTAGGGGGCAAACTGTTTTTT. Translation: CASSLVGGKLFF.

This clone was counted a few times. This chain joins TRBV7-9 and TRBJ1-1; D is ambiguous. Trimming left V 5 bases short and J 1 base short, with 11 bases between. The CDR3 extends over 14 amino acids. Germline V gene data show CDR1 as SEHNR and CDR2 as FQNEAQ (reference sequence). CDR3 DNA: TGTGCCAGCAGCCCGAAAACGGGGAACACTGAAGCTTTCTTT. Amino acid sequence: CASSPKTGNTEAFF.

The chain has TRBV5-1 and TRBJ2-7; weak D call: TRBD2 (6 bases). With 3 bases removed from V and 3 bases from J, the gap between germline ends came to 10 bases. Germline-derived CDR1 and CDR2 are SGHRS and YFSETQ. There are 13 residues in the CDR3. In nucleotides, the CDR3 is TGCGCCAGCAGCTGGGGACTGAACTACGAGCAGTACTTC. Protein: CASSWGLNYEQYF.

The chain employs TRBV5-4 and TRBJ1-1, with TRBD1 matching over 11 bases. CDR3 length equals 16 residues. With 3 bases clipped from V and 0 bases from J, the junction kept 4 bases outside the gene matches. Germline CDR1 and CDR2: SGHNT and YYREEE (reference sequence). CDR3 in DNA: TGTGCCAGCAGCTCGGGACAGGGGGACATGAACACTGAAGCTTTCTTT. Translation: CASSSGQGDMNTEAFF.

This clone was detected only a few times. CDR3 sequence reads: CASSQRQDYNEQFF. CDR3 bases: TGCGCCAGCAGCCAAAGACAGGACTACAATGAGCAGTTCTTC. This chain joins TRBV4-1 and TRBJ2-1, with a possible D match to TRBD1 (6 bases). CDR1 and CDR2 (germline): MGHRA, YSYEKL. Trimming stripped 2 bases from V and 3 bases from J, with 8 bases between. This CDR3 is built from 14 residues.

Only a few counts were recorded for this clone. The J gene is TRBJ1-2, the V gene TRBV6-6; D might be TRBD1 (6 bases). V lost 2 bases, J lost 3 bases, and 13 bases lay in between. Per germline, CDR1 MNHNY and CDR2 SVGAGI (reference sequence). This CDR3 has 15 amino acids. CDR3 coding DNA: TGTGCCAGCAGTTACCGAGGACAGATAGACTATGGCTACACCTTC. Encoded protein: CASSYRGQIDYGYTF.

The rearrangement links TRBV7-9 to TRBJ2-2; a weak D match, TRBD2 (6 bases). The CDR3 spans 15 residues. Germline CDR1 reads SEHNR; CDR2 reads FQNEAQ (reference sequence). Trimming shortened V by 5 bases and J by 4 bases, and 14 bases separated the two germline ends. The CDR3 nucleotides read TGTGCCAGCAGCCTTACGGGGGAAGGCACCGGGGAGCTGTTTTTT. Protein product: CASSLTGEGTGELFF.

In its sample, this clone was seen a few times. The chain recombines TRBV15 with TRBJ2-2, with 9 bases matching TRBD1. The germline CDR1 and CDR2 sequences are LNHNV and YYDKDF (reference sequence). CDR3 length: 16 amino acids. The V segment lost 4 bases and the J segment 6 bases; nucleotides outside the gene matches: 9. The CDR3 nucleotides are TGTGCCACCAGCACATACTCCGGGACAGGGCCCGGGGAGCTGTTTTTT. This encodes CATSTYSGTGPGELFF.

CDR3 bases: TGTGCCAGCAGTTTTTATCCAGTCAGGGAGGTTGCCACTGAAGCTTTCTTT. Amino acids: CASSFYPVREVATEAFF. V gene TRBV27 combines with J gene TRBJ1-1, with a tentative D call TRBD1 (5 bases). V gave up 3 bases and J gave up 4 bases, with 21 bases separating them. CDR3 length: 17 amino acids. Germline lookup yields CDR1 MNHEY and CDR2 SMNVEV (reference sequence).

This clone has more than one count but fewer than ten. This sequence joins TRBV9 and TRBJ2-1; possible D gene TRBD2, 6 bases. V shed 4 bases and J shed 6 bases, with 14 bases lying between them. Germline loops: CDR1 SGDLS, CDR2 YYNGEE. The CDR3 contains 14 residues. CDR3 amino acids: CASSPSGLLNEQFF. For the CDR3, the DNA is TGTGCCAGCAGCCCATCGGGACTCCTCAATGAGCAGTTCTTC.

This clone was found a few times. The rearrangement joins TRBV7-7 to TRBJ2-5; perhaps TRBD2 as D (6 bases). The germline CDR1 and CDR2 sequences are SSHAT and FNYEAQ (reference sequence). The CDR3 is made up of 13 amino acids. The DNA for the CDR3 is TGTGCTAGCGCCCTCGAGGGTAGCGGTACCCAGTACTTC. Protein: CASALEGSGTQYF.

CDR3 amino acids: CSLRGSRTAASYNEQFF. DNA for the CDR3: TGCAGCCTCCGAGGGTCCCGGACGGCGGCCTCGTACAATGAGCAGTTCTTC. The chain joins TRBV29-1 to TRBJ2-1; D might be TRBD2 (5 bases). The V gene lost 8 bases and the J gene lost 4 bases, with 27 bases spanning the gap. The germline V gene has CDR1 SQVTM and CDR2 ANQGSEA. CDR3 length: 17 amino acids.

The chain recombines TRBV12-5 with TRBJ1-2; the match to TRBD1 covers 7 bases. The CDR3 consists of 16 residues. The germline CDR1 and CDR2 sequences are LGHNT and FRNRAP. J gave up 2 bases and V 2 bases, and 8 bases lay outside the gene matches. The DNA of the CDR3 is TGTGCTAGTGGTTTGTCGGTGACAGGGCGGAACTATGGCTACACCTTC. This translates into CASGLSVTGRNYGYTF.

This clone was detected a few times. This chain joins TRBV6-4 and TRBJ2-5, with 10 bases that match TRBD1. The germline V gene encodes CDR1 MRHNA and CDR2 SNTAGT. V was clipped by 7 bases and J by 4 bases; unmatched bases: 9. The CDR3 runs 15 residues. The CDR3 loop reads CASNRMWDRGETQYF. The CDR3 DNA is TGTGCCAGCAATCGCATGTGGGACAGGGGAGAGACCCAGTACTTC.

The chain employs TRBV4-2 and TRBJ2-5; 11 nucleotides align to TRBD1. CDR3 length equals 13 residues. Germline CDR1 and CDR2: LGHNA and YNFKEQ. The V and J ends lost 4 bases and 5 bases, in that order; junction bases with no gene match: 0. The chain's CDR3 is CASSRDRGETQYF. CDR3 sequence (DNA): TGTGCCAGCAGCCGGGACAGGGGGGAGACCCAGTACTTC.